What follows is one T cell receptor (beta chain) and its context. This specimen belongs to a study of shared clonotypes between healthy human individuals. Some clones are missing from TCRdb's copy, which holds only in-frame ones; the method was immunoSEQ multiplex PCR. The sample has some 490,000 clones, approximately 80% seen once. Deletions cut 3 bases from V and 0 bases from J, with 11 bases between. Germline V lookup: CDR1 SNHLY, CDR2 FYNNEI. The length of the CDR3 is 15 residues. Sequencing input: PBMCs. The rearrangement joins TRBV2 to TRBJ1-2; D is possibly TRBD1 (6 bases). The clonotype was recovered from a woman between 40 and 50 years old in good health. Some clones in this sample may be carry-over from other donors' samples. Here the CDR3 DNA reads TGTGCCAGCAGTGAGAAACAGGGTACTAACTATGGCTACACCTTC. Translating gives CASSEKQGTNYGYTF. The whole variable domain, filled in from reference TRBV2 and TRBJ1-2, reads EPEVTQTPSHQVTQMGQEVILRCVPISNHLYFYWYRQILGQKVEFLVSFYNNEISEKSEIFDDQFSVERPDGSNFTLKIRSTKLEDSAMYFCASSEKQGTNYGYTFGSGTRLTVV.